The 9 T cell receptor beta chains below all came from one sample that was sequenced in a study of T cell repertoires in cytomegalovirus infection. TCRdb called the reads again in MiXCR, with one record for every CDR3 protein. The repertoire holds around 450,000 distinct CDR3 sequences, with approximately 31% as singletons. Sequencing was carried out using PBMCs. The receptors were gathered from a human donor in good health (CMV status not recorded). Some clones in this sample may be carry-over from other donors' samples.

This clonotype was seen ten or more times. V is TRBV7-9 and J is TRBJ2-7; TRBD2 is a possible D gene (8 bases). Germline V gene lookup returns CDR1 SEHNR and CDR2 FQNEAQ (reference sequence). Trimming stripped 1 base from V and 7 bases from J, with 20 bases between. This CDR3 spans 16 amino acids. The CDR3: CASSLGSGGQRGEQYF. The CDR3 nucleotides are TGTGCCAGCAGCTTAGGGAGCGGGGGACAGAGGGGGGAGCAGTACTTC.

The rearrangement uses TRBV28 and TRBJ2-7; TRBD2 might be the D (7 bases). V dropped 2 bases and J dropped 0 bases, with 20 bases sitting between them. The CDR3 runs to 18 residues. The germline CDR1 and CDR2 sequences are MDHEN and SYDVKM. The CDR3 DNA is TGTGCCAGCAGTTTACCCTCTACGACGGGGGGCCTCTCCTACGAGCAGTACTTC. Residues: CASSLPSTTGGLSYEQYF.

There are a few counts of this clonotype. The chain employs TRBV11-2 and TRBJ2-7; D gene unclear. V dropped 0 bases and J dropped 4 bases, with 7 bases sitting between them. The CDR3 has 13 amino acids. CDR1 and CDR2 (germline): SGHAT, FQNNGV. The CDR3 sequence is CASSLELPYEQYF. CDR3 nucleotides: TGTGCCAGCAGCTTAGAACTACCGTACGAGCAGTACTTC.

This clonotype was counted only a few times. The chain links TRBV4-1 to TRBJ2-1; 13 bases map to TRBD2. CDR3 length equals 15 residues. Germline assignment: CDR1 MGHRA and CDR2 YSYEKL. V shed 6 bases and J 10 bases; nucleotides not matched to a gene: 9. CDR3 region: CASSRGTSGGAEQFF. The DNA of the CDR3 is TGCGCCAGCAGTCGGGGAACTAGCGGGGGGGCAGAGCAGTTCTTC.

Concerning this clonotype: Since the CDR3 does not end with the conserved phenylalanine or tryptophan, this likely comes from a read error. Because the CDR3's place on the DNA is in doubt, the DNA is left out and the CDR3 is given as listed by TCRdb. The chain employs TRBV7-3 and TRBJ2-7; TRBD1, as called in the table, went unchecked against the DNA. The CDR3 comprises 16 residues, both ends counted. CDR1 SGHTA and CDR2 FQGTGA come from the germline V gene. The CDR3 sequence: CASSPRVGMTAYEQSL.

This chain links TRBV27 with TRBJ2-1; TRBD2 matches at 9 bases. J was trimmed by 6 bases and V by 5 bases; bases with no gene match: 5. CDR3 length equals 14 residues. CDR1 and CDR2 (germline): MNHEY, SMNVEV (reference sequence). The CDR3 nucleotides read TGTGCCAGCAGTCCAGCGGGGGGCCTCAATGAGCAGTTCTTC. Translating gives CASSPAGGLNEQFF.

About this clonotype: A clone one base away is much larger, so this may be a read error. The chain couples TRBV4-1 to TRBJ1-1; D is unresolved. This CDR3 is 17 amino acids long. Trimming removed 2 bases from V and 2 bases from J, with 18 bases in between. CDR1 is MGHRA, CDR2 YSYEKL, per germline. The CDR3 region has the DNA TGCGCCAGCAGCCAACCCACCAGGTGTTTAGTCAACACTGAAGCTTTCTTT. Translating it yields CASSQPTRCLVNTEAFF.

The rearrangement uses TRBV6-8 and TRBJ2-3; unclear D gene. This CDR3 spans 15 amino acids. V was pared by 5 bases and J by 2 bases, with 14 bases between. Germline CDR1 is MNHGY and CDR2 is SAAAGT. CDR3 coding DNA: TGTGCCAGCAGTCCCTCGCGATACTACACAGATACGCAGTATTTT. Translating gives CASSPSRYYTDTQYF.

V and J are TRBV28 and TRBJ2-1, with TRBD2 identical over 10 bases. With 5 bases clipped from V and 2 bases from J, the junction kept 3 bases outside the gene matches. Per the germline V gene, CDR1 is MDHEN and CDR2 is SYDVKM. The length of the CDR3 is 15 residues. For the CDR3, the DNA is TGTGCCAGCAGTATCAGCGGGGGGGCCTACAATGAGCAGTTCTTC. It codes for CASSISGGAYNEQFF.